This T cell receptor beta chain was observed in a study of blood T cells in healthy people across ages (dated by TCRdb to between 2014 and 2016). With regard to the full study: In model experiments, roughly one uniquely barcoded TCR beta cDNA molecule per two T cells was captured by template switching. To track age-related changes in TCR beta repertoire diversity, the study relied on deep sequencing normalized with unique cDNA molecular identifiers. The donors were split into four age groups: young (average 16 years), middle-aged (39), aged (approximately 60) and long-lived (approximately 80). To avoid experimental bias, donors of different ages were spread randomly across the sequencing lanes. Using the same blood draw, the study looked at two additional independent replicas of 1 million unique cDNA reads for two donors, one aged 18 to 30 and the other aged 80 or older. Findings and caveats that apply to the study as a whole: Conclusive comparison of naive and antigen-experienced compartments was prevented by the profiling of bulk unsorted PBMCs. Estimates of total diversity based on one million sequenced T cells were regarded as lower bounds and as underestimates. As age increased, observed TCR beta diversity per million T cells dropped in a roughly linear way, and a significant reduction was already evident by age roughly 36. There was a strong correlation between observed TCR beta diversity and the percentage of naive T cells measured by flow cytometry. Compared with the aged group, more naive CD4+ T cells, fewer expanded clones and increased TCR diversity were shown by the long-lived group, suggesting age selection. Because the CMV infection status of the donors was unknown, age-related changes in expanded clonotypes may potentially have been confounded.

With regard to this clonotype: Its cognate antigen has yet to be identified. No qualities accompany the bases; no much larger clone lies one base away.

Library creation used 5' RACE. TCRdb records Illumina HiSeq 2500 as the sequencer. A second roughly 7 to 12 cycle PCR used a sample-barcoded 5' primer and a J-beta primer mix. A template-switch 5' adaptor carrying 12 random nucleotides introduced a unique molecular identifier onto each TCR beta cDNA molecule. Each sample yielded at least 3 million CDR3-containing paired-end reads. The Mint cDNA synthesis kit, primed by a TRBC-specific oligonucleotide, was used to synthesize first-strand cDNA from all RNA. Following uracil-DNA glycosylase treatment, a first 18-cycle PCR with universal primers M1SS and BC2_uni_R was performed on all cDNA. As for the authors' bioinformatics: Each sample was normalized by randomly selecting 1 million high-quality reads, each carrying a distinct molecular identifier. Instead of being binned into consensus sequences, reads with shared molecular identifiers were discarded. MiTCR, run with a Q25 quality threshold and the strictest error-elimination algorithm, handled CDR3 identification, clonotype clustering and error correction. Lower-bound total TCR beta diversity was estimated with a nonparametric unseen species model using Euler transformation. TCRdb ran its own pipeline on the public reads, namely fastp trimming at Q25 and MiXCR clone calling, and kept in-frame beta chains. CDR3 protein sequences are deduplicated, and each keeps its most common genes and DNA. TCRdb, not the original authors, processed these V and J calls. The sample records about 1.8 million distinct CDR3 sequences, about 50% of which are singletons. Of the sample, less than 2.5% falls within the top ten clones.

Trimming at the junction amounts to 2 bases on V and 0 bases on J, and the germline ends lie 8 bases apart. The cysteine opens and the phenylalanine closes a CDR3 of 15 amino acids. Of the read, only the CDR3 DNA is kept; its 45 bases are in frame from base 1. Donors were a few dozen systemically healthy Caucasian individuals from Russia aged roughly 6 to 90 years. Each donor gave ten milliliters of peripheral blood, drawn into EDTA-treated Vacutainer tubes. Ficoll-Paque density-gradient centrifugation was used to isolate PBMCs, with at least 6.5 million per sample. Total RNA, at least 5.5 micrograms per sample, was extracted from PBMCs with Trizol reagent. Naive CD45RAhigh/CD27high T cell percentages were measured by flow cytometry on a PBMC aliquot from every donor.

The sequence derives from a woman aged 40 to 49 in good health. Recombination connected TRBV12-3 or TRBV12-4 to TRBJ1-5; confidence is insufficient to name the D gene. Sequencing was carried out using blood. The CDR3 loop reads CASSLRDLSNQPQHF. The DNA reads as follows: TGTGCCAGCAGTTTAAGGGATCTTAGCAATCAGCCCCAGCATTTT.